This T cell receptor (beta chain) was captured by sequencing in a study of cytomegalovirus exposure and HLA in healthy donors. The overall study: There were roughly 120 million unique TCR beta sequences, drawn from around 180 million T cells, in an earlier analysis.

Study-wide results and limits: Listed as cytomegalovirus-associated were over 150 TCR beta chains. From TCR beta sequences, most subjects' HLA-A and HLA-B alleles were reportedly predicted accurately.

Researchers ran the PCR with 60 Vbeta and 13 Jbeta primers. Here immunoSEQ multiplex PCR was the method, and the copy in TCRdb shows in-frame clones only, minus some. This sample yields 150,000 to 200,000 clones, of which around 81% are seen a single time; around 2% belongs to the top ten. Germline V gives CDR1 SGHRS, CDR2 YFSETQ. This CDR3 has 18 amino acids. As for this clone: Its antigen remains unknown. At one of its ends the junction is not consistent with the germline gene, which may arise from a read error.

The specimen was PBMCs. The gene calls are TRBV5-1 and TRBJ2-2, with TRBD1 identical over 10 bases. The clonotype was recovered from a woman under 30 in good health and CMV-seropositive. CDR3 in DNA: TGCGCCAGCAGCTCGTACTCAACCGGGACAGGGGACCTCCGGGGAGCTGTTTTT. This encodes CASSSYSTGTGDLRGAVF.